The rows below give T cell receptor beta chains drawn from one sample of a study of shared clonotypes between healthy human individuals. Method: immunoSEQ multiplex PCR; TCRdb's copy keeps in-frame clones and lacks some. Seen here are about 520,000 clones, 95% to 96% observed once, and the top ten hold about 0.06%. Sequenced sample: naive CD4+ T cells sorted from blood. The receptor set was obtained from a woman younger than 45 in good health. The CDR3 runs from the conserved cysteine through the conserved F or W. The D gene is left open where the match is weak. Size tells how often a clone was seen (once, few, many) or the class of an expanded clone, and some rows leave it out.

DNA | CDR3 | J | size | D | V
TGTGCCACCAGTCGGCCGGGACAGGCATATAGCAATCAGCCCCAGCATTTT | CATSRPGQAYSNQPQHF | TRBJ1-5 | - | TRBD1 | TRBV15
TGTGCCAGCAGTCTCTCGGACAGGGGGCGTAATGAGCAGTTCTTC | CASSLSDRGRNEQFF | TRBJ2-1 | - | TRBD1 | TRBV27
TGCGCCAGCAGTGACCGCGTGACTAGCGTGGGGTACTTC | CASSDRVTSVGYF | TRBJ2-7 | - | TRBD2 | TRBV10-2
TGCAGCGTTGTAGAGGGTACCTCTGGAAACACCATATATTTT | CSVVEGTSGNTIYF | TRBJ1-3 | - | - | TRBV29-1
TGTGCCAGTAGTATTTCGGGCGGGCCTAGCGGGATGGGAGAGACCCAGTACTTC | CASSISGGPSGMGETQYF | TRBJ2-5 | - | TRBD2 | TRBV19
TGTGCCAGCACCCCCACAGTAACTGGAAACACCATATATTTT | CASTPTVTGNTIYF | TRBJ1-3 | - | - | TRBV27
TGTGCCAGCAGCTTACCTCCCTCTGACAGGGTGAACACTGAAGCTTTCTTT | CASSLPPSDRVNTEAFF | TRBJ1-1 | - | TRBD1 | TRBV7-9
TGTGCCAGTGCAGAGACTAAAGGAAACACCATATATTTT | CASAETKGNTIYF | TRBJ1-3 | - | - | TRBV19
TGCGCCAGCAGCTTGGGAGGAGAAGCTAATGAAAAACTGTTTTTT | CASSLGGEANEKLFF | TRBJ1-4 | - | - | TRBV5-1
TGTGCCAGCAGCCCAGGGTTGAGCACAGATACGCAGTATTTT | CASSPGLSTDTQYF | TRBJ2-3 | - | - | TRBV7-7
TGTGCCAGCACCCTGCTACGTATCGGGGGCGCCGGAGATACGCAGTATTTT | CASTLLRIGGAGDTQYF | TRBJ2-3 | - | - | TRBV5-4
TGCGCCAGCAGCCTACGACATGGGGAGTCTGAAGCTTTCTTT | CASSLRHGESEAFF | TRBJ1-1 | once | - | TRBV4-1
TGTGCCAGCAGTTACGGACAGGGGCGGTATCAGCCCCAGCATTTT | CASSYGQGRYQPQHF | TRBJ1-5 | - | TRBD1 | TRBV6-5
TGTGCCAGGCTCCTAGCGGGTGGCATGAATGAGCAGTTCTTC | CARLLAGGMNEQFF | TRBJ2-1 | - | TRBD2 | TRBV9
TGTGCCAGGGGGATGTGGCTAGAGCGAAACGGGGAGCTGTTTTTT | CARGMWLERNGELFF | TRBJ2-2 | once | - | TRBV19
TGCAGCGTGCTCAGGGTCGCGGAGACCCAGTACTTC | CSVLRVAETQYF | TRBJ2-5 | once | - | TRBV29-1
TGTGCCAGCAGCTTAGCAAAGACAGGAACAGGACTCTACGAGCAGTACTTC | CASSLAKTGTGLYEQYF | TRBJ2-7 | - | - | TRBV7-8
TGTGCCAGCAGCTTTCGCCCCCGAGGGACGGGCAAGAGCAATGAGCAGTTCTTC | CASSFRPRGTGKSNEQFF | TRBJ2-1 | - | - | TRBV7-8
TGTGCCAGCAGCCCTATCCGGGGCCCTCAGACGACCTACGAGCAGTACTTC | CASSPIRGPQTTYEQYF | TRBJ2-7 | once | - | TRBV11-2
TGCGCCAGCAGCCTGGGACTAGCGGGTAGCACAGATACGCAGTATTTT | CASSLGLAGSTDTQYF | TRBJ2-3 | - | TRBD2 | TRBV5-1
TGTGCCATCAGGGGCGGGACAGAGGGTTCACCCCTCCACTTT | CAIRGGTEGSPLHF | TRBJ1-6 | - | TRBD1 | TRBV10-3
TGTGTCAGAAGCTTAGCGGAGGGGAATGAGCAGTTCTTC | CVRSLAEGNEQFF | TRBJ2-1 | - | - | TRBV7-5
TGTGCCAGCAGCCCAGGAGACGGGAGGGCCCACGAGCAGTACTTC | CASSPGDGRAHEQYF | TRBJ2-7 | - | TRBD2 | TRBV7-2
TGTGCCAGCAACCTCGGCATCACAGATACGCAGTATTTT | CASNLGITDTQYF | TRBJ2-3 | - | - | TRBV28
TGTGCCAGCAGTCCGCCGGGGCAGGGGTTTCGTGGCTACACCTTC | CASSPPGQGFRGYTF | TRBJ1-2 | - | - | TRBV28
TGTGCCAGCAGTTTATCCCCAGGGACAGGCTACACTGAAGCTTTCTTT | CASSLSPGTGYTEAFF | TRBJ1-1 | - | TRBD1 | TRBV28
TGTGCCAGCAGTGAGGGATGGGGGCTTAACACTGAAGCTTTCTTT | CASSEGWGLNTEAFF | TRBJ1-1 | - | - | TRBV6-1
TGTGCCAGCAGCGTAGTTGGCGAAAGCACAGATACGCAGTATTTT | CASSVVGESTDTQYF | TRBJ2-3 | once | - | TRBV9
TGTGCCTGGAGTGGAATGGACGGATCCTACGAGCAGTACTTC | CAWSGMDGSYEQYF | TRBJ2-7 | - | - | TRBV30
TGTGCTGGAGGGGGGTTTTCAGCAGATACGCAGTATTTT | CAGGGFSADTQYF | TRBJ2-3 | - | - | TRBV30
TGCGCCAGCAGCAGGAGAGTCAGGGGGGCCTACAATGAGCAGTTCTTC | CASSRRVRGAYNEQFF | TRBJ2-1 | - | - | TRBV5-1
TGTGCCAGCAGCCTTCGACTAGCGGGGACGTACCAAGAGACCCAGTACTTC | CASSLRLAGTYQETQYF | TRBJ2-5 | - | TRBD2 | TRBV4-2
TGTGCCAGCAGCTTAGGGACAGGTTCCGGTAGCAATCAGCCCCAGCATTTT | CASSLGTGSGSNQPQHF | TRBJ1-5 | - | TRBD1 | TRBV7-9
TGTGCCAGCAGGCTGGGACAGACCTATGACTATGGCTACACCTTC | CASRLGQTYDYGYTF | TRBJ1-2 | - | TRBD1 | TRBV28
TGCGCCAGCAGCTTGGCCCAGGGCACAGATACGCAGTATTTT | CASSLAQGTDTQYF | TRBJ2-3 | - | - | TRBV5-1
TGTGCCACCAGCGGGTTGGGGACAGATACGCAGTATTTT | CATSGLGTDTQYF | TRBJ2-3 | - | - | TRBV15
TGTGCCAGCAGCCGACAGATTGTCGGGACCTACGAGCAGTACTTC | CASSRQIVGTYEQYF | TRBJ2-7 | - | - | TRBV11-1
TGCGCCAGCAGCCAAACGGGGGCGAACACTGAAGCTTTCTTT | CASSQTGANTEAFF | TRBJ1-1 | - | - | TRBV4-1
TGTGCCAGCAGGCTGGACAGGGGAAACTATGGCTACACCTTC | CASRLDRGNYGYTF | TRBJ1-2 | - | TRBD1 | TRBV6-1
TGTGCCAGCCGTAGGGGGGGGGCCTACGAGCAGTACTTC | CASRRGGAYEQYF | TRBJ2-7 | - | - | TRBV28
TGTGCCAGCAGGGGAGCAGACAAACAAGAGACCCAGTACTTC | CASRGADKQETQYF | TRBJ2-5 | - | - | TRBV6-5
TGTGCCAGCTCACCAAACGCCGGGGAGATGGGGAGCACTGAAGCTTTCTTT | CASSPNAGEMGSTEAFF | TRBJ1-1 | - | - | TRBV18
TGTGCCACCCAGGGGGCCCTACCCCCGCTTGAGCAGTACTTC | CATQGALPPLEQYF | TRBJ2-7 | - | TRBD1 | TRBV6-5
TGTGCCAGCAGTGGCCTAGCGGGAGTTGCAGATACGCAGTATTTT | CASSGLAGVADTQYF | TRBJ2-3 | once | TRBD2 | TRBV2
TGTGCCAGCAGCGCCCCGAGGGGACAGGGGTCTGGGGCCAACGTCCTGACTTTC | CASSAPRGQGSGANVLTF | TRBJ2-6 | - | TRBD1 | TRBV9
TGTGCCAGCAGCCGTGGGACGGCTCTAGCCAAAAACATTCAGTACTTC | CASSRGTALAKNIQYF | TRBJ2-4 | - | - | TRBV27
TGTGCCAGCAGCCGCGCGGGACTAGCGGGAGTAATTGAGCAGTACTTC | CASSRAGLAGVIEQYF | TRBJ2-5 | - | TRBD2 | TRBV14
TGTGCCAGCAGTTTATTTTCCCCCGCGCGGGGCAATGAGCAGTTCTTC | CASSLFSPARGNEQFF | TRBJ2-1 | - | - | TRBV27
TGTGCCAGCAGCTTACTTCCGACAGCTTCGACGGGGACCCAGTACTTC | CASSLLPTASTGTQYF | TRBJ2-5 | - | - | TRBV7-3
TGTGCCAGTAGTATCGTAACCGAGGGGTCCCAGCATTTT | CASSIVTEGSQHF | TRBJ1-5 | - | - | TRBV19
TGTGCCTGGAGGACCCCTCCGGGCTACAATGAGCAGTTCTTC | CAWRTPPGYNEQFF | TRBJ2-1 | - | - | TRBV30
TGTGCCAGCAGCGTACAACGGACAGGGCTCTACGAGCAGTACTTC | CASSVQRTGLYEQYF | TRBJ2-7 | - | TRBD1 | TRBV7-9
TGTGCCAGCAGTTTATCCCCTTACCCAGGGAAGAATGAGCAGTTCTTC | CASSLSPYPGKNEQFF | TRBJ2-1 | - | - | TRBV28
TGTGCCAGCAGTTACTCAGAGGGGGGCCAGCCCCAGCATTTT | CASSYSEGGQPQHF | TRBJ1-5 | - | - | TRBV6-6
TGTGCCAGCAGCGTCTACAATGAGCAGTTCTTC | CASSVYNEQFF | TRBJ2-1 | - | - | TRBV4-2